The 17 T cell receptor beta chains given below trace back to one sample, sequenced in a study of cytomegalovirus exposure and HLA in healthy donors. The study ran its PCR with 60 Vbeta and 13 Jbeta primers. Using immunoSEQ multiplex PCR, the repertoire was profiled, and TCRdb retains in-frame clones only, with some absent. The data hold 75,000 to 80,000 clones, with roughly 80% observed a single time. Sequenced material: PBMCs. These TCRs come from a male donor in good health and CMV-seronegative.

This sequence joins TRBV6-5 and TRBJ2-1; 12 nucleotides line up with TRBD2. Germline CDR1 and CDR2: MNHEY and SVGAGI. The J segment lost 12 bases and the V segment lost 5 bases, leaving 11 bases of the junction unmatched. The CDR3 loop spans 15 amino acids. In DNA, the CDR3 is TGTGCCAGCAGTCCGAACGCTAGCGGGAGGGCCCGGCAGTTCTTC. As protein: CASSPNASGRARQFF.

The CDR3 region has the DNA TGTGCCAGCAGTTACTTAGGAGTAAATCAGCCCCAGCATTTT. It is translated as CASSYLGVNQPQHF. The genes are TRBV6-5 and TRBJ1-5; D gene ambiguous. Deletions cut 1 base from V and 4 bases from J, with 8 bases between. The CDR3 length is 14 residues. Per the germline V gene, CDR1 is MNHEY and CDR2 is SVGAGI.

The chain employs TRBV4-1 and TRBJ2-7; 12 bases map to TRBD1. This CDR3 has 16 amino acids. V was pared by 2 bases and J by 4 bases, with 6 bases of the junction left unmatched. CDR1 is MGHRA, CDR2 YSYEKL, per germline. The CDR3: CASSQTPGQGAYEQYF. As DNA, the CDR3 is TGCGCCAGCAGCCAAACTCCGGGACAGGGGGCATACGAGCAGTACTTC.

The gene calls are TRBV7-9 and TRBJ2-3; 7 nucleotides align to TRBD1. With 7 bases clipped from V and 13 bases from J, the junction kept 11 bases outside the gene matches. Germline lookup yields CDR1 SEHNR and CDR2 FQNEAQ (reference sequence). This CDR3 comprises 12 residues. The CDR3 nucleotides are TGTGCCAGCAACAGACAGGGACGACCGGAGTATTTT. It is translated as CASNRQGRPEYF.

The chain couples TRBV6-5 to TRBJ1-2; D ambiguous. The CDR3 length is 15 residues. Germline V lookup: CDR1 MNHEY, CDR2 SVGAGI. V gave up 7 bases and J gave up 0 bases, with 15 bases separating them. The CDR3 region has the DNA TGTGCCAGCACAAAAATACGGGAAACTAACTATGGCTACACCTTC. Translating it yields CASTKIRETNYGYTF.

This clone was counted between two and nine times. The chain recombines TRBV9 with TRBJ2-1; no reliable D call. The CDR3 runs to 15 residues. The germline CDR1 and CDR2 sequences are SGDLS and YYNGEE. V was pared by 2 bases and J by 0 bases, with 9 bases between. CDR3 in DNA: TGTGCCAGCAGCGTTACCGAGAGCTCCTACAATGAGCAGTTCTTC. This translates into CASSVTESSYNEQFF.

This clone occurred a few times. This sequence joins TRBV19 and TRBJ2-1, with TRBD1 matching over 7 bases. This CDR3 has 16 amino acids. The germline CDR1 and CDR2 sequences are LNHDA and SQIVND (reference sequence). Trimming removed 5 bases from V and 2 bases from J; junction bases left unmatched: 9. Here the CDR3 DNA reads TGTGCCAGTAGTTATACGAGTCAGGGGGCCTACAATGAGCAGTTCTTC. Its protein product is CASSYTSQGAYNEQFF.

This chain links TRBV18 with TRBJ1-1; D might be TRBD1 (5 bases). This CDR3 comprises 16 residues. Germline V gene lookup returns CDR1 KGHSH and CDR2 LQKENI. Trimming shortened V by 2 bases and J by 0 bases, and 13 bases separated the two germline ends. The CDR3 is CASSPAGLNMNTEAFF. CDR3 bases: TGTGCCAGCTCACCAGCGGGACTAAATATGAACACTGAAGCTTTCTTT.

V gene TRBV18 combines with J gene TRBJ1-5; a weak D match, TRBD1 (6 bases). Deletions cut 5 bases from V and 3 bases from J, with 11 bases between. Germline V gene data show CDR1 as KGHSH and CDR2 as LQKENI. The CDR3 has 14 residues. The CDR3 protein is CASSKDRVNQPQHF. CDR3 coding DNA: TGTGCCAGCTCAAAGGACAGAGTCAATCAGCCCCAGCATTTT.

The chain combines TRBV7-2 with TRBJ1-4, with D possibly TRBD1 on 6 matching bases. The CDR3 has 15 residues. Trimming pared 5 bases from V and 3 bases from J, leaving 13 bases between. Germline V gene lookup returns CDR1 SGHTA and CDR2 FQGNSA. CDR3 residues: CASSPYRASNEKLFF. DNA of the CDR3: TGTGCCAGCAGCCCTTACAGGGCCTCTAATGAAAAACTGTTTTTT. Full variable domain (missing parts from reference TRBV7-2 and TRBJ1-4): GAGVSQSPSNKVTEKGKDVELRCDPISGHTALYWYRQSLGQGLEFLIYFQGNSAPDKSGLPSDRFSAERTGGSVSTLTIQRTQQEDSAVYLCASSPYRASNEKLFFGSGTQLSVL.

This chain joins TRBV25-1 and TRBJ1-6; 7 nucleotides align to TRBD1. Germline lookup yields CDR1 MGHDK and CDR2 SYGVNS. The CDR3 has 14 residues. With V trimmed by 7 bases and J by 7 bases, 7 bases remained unmatched. The CDR3: CASTPGQSNSPLHF. Here the CDR3 DNA reads TGTGCCAGCACTCCGGGACAGTCCAATTCACCCCTCCACTTT.

The chain employs TRBV6-1 and TRBJ2-7; tentatively, D is TRBD2 (5 bases). Trimming shortened V by 4 bases and J by 5 bases, and 9 bases separated the two germline ends. The germline CDR1 and CDR2 sequences are MNHNS and SASEGT. The CDR3 length is 12 residues. The CDR3 loop is CASSGGLHEQYF. CDR3 DNA: TGTGCCAGCAGTGGAGGGCTCCACGAGCAGTACTTC.

The V and J genes are TRBV5-4 and TRBJ1-3; 12 nucleotides align to TRBD1. The CDR3 totals 18 residues. Germline V gene sequence: CDR1 SGHNT, CDR2 YYREEE (reference sequence). J lost 0 bases, V lost 2 bases, and 6 bases had no gene match. CDR3 nucleotides: TGTGCCAGCAGCTTCATGGGACAGGGGGCTCTCTCTGGAAACACCATATATTTT. It translates to CASSFMGQGALSGNTIYF.

The chain joins TRBV7-6 to TRBJ2-3; 10 bases fit TRBD1. The CDR3 spans 15 residues. Germline loops: CDR1 SGHVS, CDR2 FNYEAQ. Losses at the gene ends were 1 base for V and 3 bases for J; bases not matched to a gene: 1. This chain's CDR3 is CASSLEGQGTDTQYF. The CDR3 region has the DNA TGTGCCAGCAGCTTAGAGGGACAGGGGACAGATACGCAGTATTTT.

A remark on this clone: Within the sample, other DNA sequences also encode this same CDR3. The chain carries TRBV29-1 and TRBJ2-7; 7 bases map to TRBD1. The V gene's germline CDR1 is SQVTM and CDR2 ANQGSEA. V dropped 0 bases and J dropped 4; count of bases not matched to a gene: 6. CDR3 length equals 14 residues. The CDR3 reads CSVEEPTGVYEQYF. The CDR3 region has the DNA TGCAGCGTTGAAGAACCAACAGGGGTGTACGAGCAGTACTTC.

The genes are TRBV5-1 and TRBJ1-2; D is uncertain. The germline gives CDR1 SGHRS, CDR2 YFSETQ. V was shortened by 0 bases and J by 2 bases, with 11 bases between the two germline ends. The CDR3 runs to 15 residues. Here the CDR3 DNA reads TGCGCCAGCAGCTTGGGAGGTCCGGCGAACTATGGCTACACCTTC. Its protein product is CASSLGGPANYGYTF.

In the case of this clone: At one of its ends the junction is not consistent with the germline gene, which may arise from a read error. The chain carries TRBV5-6 and TRBJ1-2; D unclear. CDR1 and CDR2 (germline): SGHDT, YYEEEE. This CDR3 is built from 13 residues. In nucleotides, the CDR3 is TGTGCCAGCAGCTTGGGTCGGGGAAATGGCTACCCCTTC. Protein sequence: CASSLGRGNGYPF.